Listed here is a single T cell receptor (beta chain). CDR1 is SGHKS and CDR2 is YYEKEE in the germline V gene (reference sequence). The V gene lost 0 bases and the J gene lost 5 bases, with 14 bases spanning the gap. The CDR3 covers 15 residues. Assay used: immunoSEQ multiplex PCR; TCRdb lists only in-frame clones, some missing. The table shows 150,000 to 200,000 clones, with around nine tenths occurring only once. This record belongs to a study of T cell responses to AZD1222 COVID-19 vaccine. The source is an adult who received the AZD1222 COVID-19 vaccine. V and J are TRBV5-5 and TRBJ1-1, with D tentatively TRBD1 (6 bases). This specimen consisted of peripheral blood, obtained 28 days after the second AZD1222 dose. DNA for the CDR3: TGTGCCAGCAGCTTGGTGAAGGCAGGGGAGACTGAAGCTTTCTTT. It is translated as CASSLVKAGETEAFF.